These T cell receptor beta chains were read from a single sample in a study of T-cell memory formation after mild COVID-19. One entry per CDR3 protein results from TCRdb running MiXCR on the 5' RACE reads. The top ten hold around 2% of the sample, which has 140,000 to 150,000 distinct CDR3 sequences, 15% to 20% seen once. The sequenced sample consisted of PBMCs or a T cell subset sorted from them (not recorded which). The receptor source for this set is an adult woman who had mild COVID-19 (a few samples of this study predate the infection). Cell type and time point are not known. Both conserved end residues are part of each CDR3. Fields, in order: CDR3 length, J gene, clone size, V gene, D gene, CDR3 protein, CDR3 DNA. The D gene is left open where the match is weak. Clone size is stated in some rows and not others, as once, few, many or a class when expanded.

>17|TRBJ2-5|.|TRBV5-5|.
CASSRDLWALREETQYF
TGTGCCAGCAGCCGGGACCTTTGGGCCCTCCGGGAAGAGACCCAGTACTTC
>17|TRBJ2-3|.|TRBV5-6|.
CASSLRGGGPRTDTQYF
TGTGCCAGCAGCTTGCGTGGGGGGGGCCCCCGCACAGATACGCAGTATTTT
>14|TRBJ1-1|few|TRBV7-9|.
CASSLEVRATEAFF
TGTGCCAGCAGCTTAGAGGTTAGGGCCACTGAAGCTTTCTTT
>14|TRBJ2-5|.|TRBV11-2|.
CASSSTVVGETQYF
TGTGCCAGCAGCTCGACTGTAGTGGGAGAGACCCAGTACTTC
>15|TRBJ1-3|few|TRBV14|.
CASSQDPADGNTIYF
TGTGCCAGCAGCCAAGATCCCGCTGATGGAAACACCATATATTTT
>17|TRBJ2-5|few|TRBV5-1|TRBD1
CASSSTSGTGGMETQYF
TGCGCCAGCAGCTCCACCTCCGGGACAGGGGGCATGGAGACCCAGTACTTC
>15|TRBJ1-2|.|TRBV3-1|.
CASSQDVDRRGGYTF
TGTGCCAGCAGCCAAGACGTAGATAGGCGGGGAGGCTACACCTTC
>14|TRBJ2-5|.|TRBV6-1|TRBD1
CASSTRGRKETQYF
TGTGCCAGCAGTACGAGGGGGCGCAAAGAGACCCAGTACTTC
>16|TRBJ2-7|.|TRBV7-8|TRBD2
CASTARRTSRSYEQYF
TGTGCCAGCACCGCTCGCCGGACTAGCCGATCCTACGAGCAGTACTTC
>14|TRBJ2-4|few|TRBV7-2|TRBD2
CASSPLAGVNIQYF
TGTGCCAGCAGCCCTTTAGCGGGAGTCAACATTCAGTACTTC
>14|TRBJ1-2|.|TRBV5-5|.
CASSLRGKHPGYTF
TGTGCCAGCAGCTTGAGGGGCAAACACCCGGGCTACACCTTC
>11|TRBJ2-5|.|TRBV30|.
CAWSVWETQYF
TGTGCCTGGAGTGTTTGGGAGACCCAGTACTTC
>15|TRBJ1-5|.|TRBV12-3/TRBV12-4|.
CASRYRESQKFAQHF
TGTGCCAGCAGATACCGGGAGAGTCAGAAGTTTGCCCAGCATTTT
>11|TRBJ1-1|few|TRBV25-1|.
CASSGRFEAFF
TGTGCCAGCAGCGGGCGGTTTGAAGCTTTCTTT
>15|TRBJ1-1|.|TRBV12-3/TRBV12-4|.
CASTIAPHRNTEAFF
TGTGCCAGCACCATCGCACCTCATAGGAACACTGAAGCTTTCTTT
>13|TRBJ1-2|few|TRBV20-1|TRBD1
CSAGTEVDYGYTF
TGCAGTGCCGGGACAGAAGTAGACTATGGCTACACCTTC
>15|TRBJ1-6|.|TRBV7-3|TRBD1
CASSSTGDRGSPLHF
TGTGCCAGCAGCTCCACAGGGGATCGTGGATCACCCCTCCACTTT